A single sample is the source of the 29 T cell receptor beta chains below, sequenced in a study of blood T cell repertoires in COVID-19. The table came from immunoSEQ multiplex PCR; TCRdb's copy has only in-frame clones and leaves some out. Of 200,000 to 250,000 clones in the sample, more than 65% were seen once. Sequenced input: peripheral blood. The receptors derive from a woman older than 75 with acute or convalescent COVID-19.

The CDR3 sequence: CASSPMGGSNTEAFF. The CDR3 region has the DNA TGTGCCAGCAGCCCCATGGGGGGATCGAACACTGAAGCTTTCTTT. The J gene is TRBJ1-1, the V gene TRBV7-2, with D possibly being TRBD1 (5 bases). The CDR3 sequence is 15 residues long. Germline lookup yields CDR1 SGHTA and CDR2 FQGNSA. Trimming removed 5 bases from V and 1 base from J, with 14 bases in between.

This clone was counted a few times. V is TRBV29-1 and J is TRBJ1-4; unclear D gene. Trimming shortened V by 3 bases and J by 5 bases, and 10 bases separated the two germline ends. Germline V gene sequence: CDR1 SQVTM, CDR2 ANQGSEA. There are 13 residues in the CDR3. The CDR3 region has the DNA TGCAGCGTTGAGACGGGGAGGAATGAAAAACTGTTTTTT. It is translated as CSVETGRNEKLFF.

The chain carries TRBV7-6 and TRBJ1-5; D not certain. The CDR3 is made up of 15 amino acids. Germline assignment: CDR1 SGHVS and CDR2 FNYEAQ. The V end lost 1 base, the J end lost 3 bases, and 10 bases lay between the germline ends. CDR3 in amino acids: CASSLGGGYNQPQHF. CDR3 coding DNA: TGTGCCAGCAGCTTAGGCGGAGGCTACAATCAGCCCCAGCATTTT.

The J gene is TRBJ2-7, the V gene TRBV4-1; TRBD1 aligns across 8 bases. The J segment lost 0 bases and the V segment lost 2 bases, leaving 6 bases of the junction unmatched. The CDR3 has 16 amino acids. The germline V gene encodes CDR1 MGHRA and CDR2 YSYEKL. Here the CDR3 DNA reads TGCGCCAGCAGCCAAACCTCGGACAGGGCCTCCTACGAGCAGTACTTC. It is translated as CASSQTSDRASYEQYF.

This chain connects TRBV6-5 to TRBJ2-7, with TRBD2 matching over 8 bases. From germline, CDR1 is MNHEY and CDR2 SVGAGI. This CDR3 is built from 15 residues. J was trimmed by 4 bases and V by 8 bases; bases with no gene match: 13. The CDR3: CASAYLAGTLYEQYF. As DNA, the CDR3 is TGTGCCAGCGCTTATTTAGCGGGGACTTTATACGAGCAGTACTTC.

This sequence joins TRBV19 and TRBJ2-2; 10 bases line up with TRBD1. The CDR3 sequence is 16 residues long. J gave up 3 bases and V 7 bases, and 8 bases lay outside the gene matches. Germline CDR1 and CDR2: LNHDA and SQIVND (reference sequence). CDR3 nucleotides: TGTGCCAGTAACTTTCCGGGACAGGGGTACACCGGGGAGCTGTTTTTT. This translates into CASNFPGQGYTGELFF.

The V call is TRBV28, the J call TRBJ1-3; D gene unclear. V lost 5 bases to trimming and J lost 6 bases, with 11 bases between them. CDR3 length: 13 amino acids. CDR1 is MDHEN and CDR2 is SYDVKM in the germline V gene. CDR3 in amino acids: CASSLPNSNTIYF. Written as DNA, the CDR3 is TGTGCCAGCAGTCTACCCAACTCAAACACCATATATTTT.

The V gene is TRBV11-3, the J gene TRBJ1-2; the D is unclear. The CDR3 is made up of 15 amino acids. From germline, CDR1 is SGHNT and CDR2 YENEEA. V lost 0 bases and J lost 4, with 12 bases in between. CDR3 DNA sequence: TGTGCCAGCAGCTTAGATACGGCTAGCTTCTATGGCTACACCTTC. Protein sequence: CASSLDTASFYGYTF.

The chain has TRBV4-1 and TRBJ1-6; no clear D gene. With 1 base removed from V and 8 bases from J, the gap between germline ends came to 6 bases. Germline V CDR1 and CDR2: MGHRA, YSYEKL. The CDR3 is 13 amino acids. The CDR3: CASSQANDSPLHF. As DNA, the CDR3 is TGCGCCAGCAGCCAAGCCAATGATTCACCCCTCCACTTT.

The chain employs TRBV9 and TRBJ1-2; 7 nucleotides match TRBD1. After removal of 3 bases from V and 3 bases from J, the junction contained 5 bases not matched to a gene. Germline CDR1 is SGDLS and CDR2 is YYNGEE. This CDR3 is 14 amino acids long. CDR3 residues: CASSGTGAHYGYTF. In nucleotides, the CDR3 is TGTGCCAGCAGCGGAACAGGGGCGCACTATGGCTACACCTTC.

The chain combines TRBV3-1 (or the pseudogene TRBV3-2) with TRBJ2-3, with a weak D call TRBD1 (6 bases). This CDR3 has 16 amino acids. Germline CDR1 is LGHDT and CDR2 is YNNKEL (reference sequence). Deletions cut 0 bases from V and 0 bases from J, with 10 bases between. The CDR3 coding sequence is TGTGCCAGCAGCCAAGATCTGGGGGCGAGCACAGATACGCAGTATTTT. Amino acids: CASSQDLGASTDTQYF.

The chain recombines TRBV5-4 with TRBJ2-3; 9 bases are shared with TRBD1. Germline V gene sequence: CDR1 SGHNT, CDR2 YYREEE (reference sequence). The CDR3 totals 17 residues. With V trimmed by 0 bases and J by 4 bases, 9 bases remained unmatched. The CDR3 coding sequence is TGTGCCAGCAGCTTGGAGGGGTTAACAGGGGGCCCAGATACGCAGTATTTT. Amino acid sequence: CASSLEGLTGGPDTQYF.

V gene TRBV6-6 combines with J gene TRBJ1-2; D gene uncertain. The ends were cut back, 7 bases at V and 4 bases at J, with 10 bases in the middle. The length of the CDR3 is 12 residues. Looked up from germline, CDR1 is MNHNY and CDR2 is SVGAGI (reference sequence). In DNA form, the CDR3 reads TGTGCCAGCACCTTGGAGCGCTATGGCTACACCTTC. Translated, it gives CASTLERYGYTF.

Only one count was recorded for this clone. The CDR3 DNA reads as TGCGCCAGCAGCCAAGATGGGCTTAGCAATCAGCCCCAGCATTTT. This codes for CASSQDGLSNQPQHF. The chain recombines TRBV4-1 with TRBJ1-5; D unclear. Trimming shortened V by 0 bases and J by 0 bases, and 6 bases separated the two germline ends. Germline V gives CDR1 MGHRA, CDR2 YSYEKL. The CDR3 has 15 amino acids.

J is TRBJ1-3 and V is TRBV5-1; D possibly corresponds to TRBD1 (6 bases). Trimming cost V 3 bases and J 3 bases, with 10 bases left between them. CDR3 length: 14 amino acids. Germline CDR1 SGHRS, CDR2 YFSETQ. For the CDR3, the DNA is TGCGCCAGCAGCTCACAGGGTGGTGGAAACACCATATATTTT. As protein: CASSSQGGGNTIYF.

The rearrangement uses TRBV7-9 and TRBJ1-1, with D possibly being TRBD1 (5 bases). Trimming took off 3 bases at V and 8 bases at J, with 13 bases between the two ends. This CDR3 contains 13 residues. Germline CDR1 SEHNR, CDR2 FQNEAQ (reference sequence). The CDR3: CASSFDQGGEAFF. The CDR3 DNA is TGTGCCAGCAGCTTTGATCAGGGAGGAGAAGCTTTCTTT.

The rearrangement joins TRBV27 to TRBJ1-2; 8 nucleotides align to TRBD1. Unmatched junction bases numbered 8, after V lost 3 bases and J lost 5 bases. CDR1 is MNHEY, CDR2 SMNVEV, per germline (reference sequence). The CDR3 spans 15 residues. In DNA form, the CDR3 reads TGTGCCAGCAGTTTTCGGACAGGGCTTGGGTATGGCTACACCTTC. It yields the protein CASSFRTGLGYGYTF.

The V gene is TRBV4-1, the J gene TRBJ1-2; TRBD1 aligns across 7 bases. V lost 1 base and J lost 4; bases outside the gene matches: 9. CDR3 length: 16 amino acids. From germline, CDR1 is MGHRA and CDR2 YSYEKL. The CDR3 sequence is CASSQVGTEKFYGYTF. The CDR3 DNA follows: TGCGCCAGCAGCCAAGTCGGGACAGAAAAATTCTATGGCTACACCTTC.

This clone was found a few times. This chain uses TRBV10-3 with TRBJ2-1; the D gene is possibly TRBD2 (5 bases). CDR1 and CDR2 from the germline V gene are ENHRY and SYGVKD. Trimming removed 6 bases at V and 7 bases at J, with 13 bases between. The CDR3 is made up of 13 amino acids. The CDR3 spells CAIRDSGRNEQFF. DNA for the CDR3: TGTGCCATCAGGGACTCCGGAAGGAATGAGCAGTTCTTC.

This clone was counted a few times. J is TRBJ2-3 and V is TRBV7-6; a weak D match, TRBD1 (5 bases). The V and J ends lost 1 base and 5 bases respectively, with 10 bases between them. Germline V lookup: CDR1 SGHVS, CDR2 FNYEAQ. The CDR3 contains 14 residues. CDR3 coding DNA: TGTGCCAGCAGCTTAGGGGGCCCCGGAGATACGCAGTATTTT. This codes for CASSLGGPGDTQYF.

This chain connects TRBV9 to TRBJ1-1, with unresolved D. The CDR3 contains 13 residues. V lost 4 bases and J 1 base, leaving 8 bases between the germline ends. Germline loops: CDR1 SGDLS, CDR2 YYNGEE. The CDR3 region has the DNA TGTGCCAGCAGCACTAGACAGAACACTGAAGCTTTCTTT. This encodes CASSTRQNTEAFF.

This chain uses TRBV2 with TRBJ1-3; 10 bases are a match to TRBD1. CDR3 size: 17 residues. Losses at the gene ends were 6 bases for V and 1 base for J; bases not matched to a gene: 9. The germline CDR1 and CDR2 sequences are SNHLY and FYNNEI. This CDR3 is CASRLDRGPLSGNTIYF. In nucleotides, the CDR3 is TGTGCCAGCAGACTCGACAGGGGGCCTCTTTCTGGAAACACCATATATTTT. Combining the CDR3 with reference TRBV2 and TRBJ1-3 gives the whole variable domain EPEVTQTPSHQVTQMGQEVILRCVPISNHLYFYWYRQILGQKVEFLVSFYNNEISEKSEIFDDQFSVERPDGSNFTLKIRSTKLEDSAMYFCASRLDRGPLSGNTIYFGEGSWLTVV.

The chain links TRBV11-3 to TRBJ1-1; no reliable D call. CDR1 SGHNT and CDR2 YENEEA come from the germline V gene. The CDR3 runs 14 residues. With 3 bases removed from V and 1 base from J, the gap between germline ends came to 9 bases. The CDR3 protein is CASSFSGENTEAFF. CDR3 coding DNA: TGTGCCAGCAGCTTCTCAGGCGAGAACACTGAAGCTTTCTTT.

This chain connects TRBV2 to TRBJ1-1; 8 bases match TRBD1. This CDR3 spans 19 amino acids. Germline-derived CDR1 and CDR2 are SNHLY and FYNNEI. V dropped 3 bases and J dropped 4; count of bases not matched to a gene: 19. For the CDR3, the DNA is TGTGCCAGCAGTGATCGCATCGCACGGGACAGGCCGCCCCGCACTGAAGCTTTCTTT. Translation gives CASSDRIARDRPPRTEAFF.

The chain couples TRBV19 to TRBJ1-2; 7 nucleotides align to TRBD1. From germline, CDR1 is LNHDA and CDR2 SQIVND (reference sequence). This CDR3 has 14 amino acids. The V gene end was trimmed by 3 bases and the J gene end by 6 bases; junction bases not matched to a gene: 7. CDR3 loop: CASSISDRYDGYTF. CDR3 DNA: TGTGCCAGTAGTATTTCGGACAGGTATGATGGCTACACCTTC.

This clone was counted at least ten times. J is TRBJ1-1 and V is TRBV5-5; D uncertain. The V end lost 1 base, the J end lost 0 bases, and 10 bases lay between the germline ends. The length of the CDR3 is 15 residues. Germline V lookup: CDR1 SGHKS, CDR2 YYEKEE (reference sequence). The CDR3 loop is CASSLSYSLNTEAFF. CDR3 bases: TGTGCCAGCAGCTTGAGTTACAGCCTGAACACTGAAGCTTTCTTT.

The J gene is TRBJ1-1, the V gene TRBV5-1, with D maybe TRBD1 (5 bases). The germline V gene encodes CDR1 SGHRS and CDR2 YFSETQ. This CDR3 is 15 amino acids long. V lost 1 base to trimming and J lost 3 bases, with 13 bases between them. The CDR3 bases are TGCGCCAGCAGCTTGATACCACCCAGGGACACTGAAGCTTTCTTT. Translated: CASSLIPPRDTEAFF.

The chain is built from TRBV7-3 and TRBJ2-3, with 7 positions matching TRBD2. V gave up 0 bases and J gave up 4 bases; unmatched junction bases: 10. The CDR3 totals 17 residues. Germline V lookup: CDR1 SGHTA, CDR2 FQGTGA. The CDR3 DNA reads TGTGCCAGCAGCTTAACGGGAGGGATGGGCATAGCAGATACGCAGTATTTT. Protein: CASSLTGGMGIADTQYF.

This rearrangement joins TRBV28 to TRBJ2-3, with 9 nucleotides matching TRBD2. Germline V gene lookup returns CDR1 MDHEN and CDR2 SYDVKM. J lost 5 bases, V lost 11 bases, and 14 bases had no gene match. The CDR3 has 15 amino acids. CDR3 protein: CAYGLSSGVGDTQYF. The CDR3, as DNA: TGTGCCTATGGACTTTCTAGCGGGGTGGGAGATACGCAGTATTTT.